This T cell receptor beta chain was sequenced in a study of cytomegalovirus exposure and HLA in healthy donors. Study results and limitations: HLA restriction was apparent for most CMV-associated TCR beta chains in a later analysis. Many donors shared some public TCRs, even though most TCR sequences were rare.

A note on this clone: The antigen is undetermined.

PCR primers comprised 60 Vbeta and 13 Jbeta primers. Method: immunoSEQ multiplex PCR; TCRdb's copy keeps in-frame clones and lacks some. Of some 150,000 clones listed, roughly 81% are singletons. The CDR3 has 14 residues. CDR1 and CDR2 from the germline V gene are SGHTA and FQGNSA. Trimming removed 3 bases from V and 5 bases from J, with 10 bases in between. J is TRBJ2-2 and V is TRBV7-2, with D possibly being TRBD2 (6 bases). The sequence derives from a woman aged 45-65 years in good health and CMV-seronegative. The sample comprised PBMCs. The CDR3 sequence is CASSLGRGTGELFF. For the CDR3, the DNA is TGTGCCAGCAGCTTGGGGCGGGGAACCGGGGAGCTGTTTTTT.